Shown below are 31 T cell receptor beta chains from a single sample sequenced in a study of blood T cell repertoires in COVID-19. TCRdb's copy holds only in-frame clones and misses some; the assay was immunoSEQ multiplex PCR. Of a few hundred thousand clones listed, about 89% are singletons. Sequencing used PBMCs or T cells enriched from blood (not recorded which). These receptor sequences come from a man aged 30-40 years who had recovered from COVID-19.

The chain joins TRBV10-3 to TRBJ2-7; 9 bases map to TRBD1. There are 13 residues in the CDR3. V lost 11 bases to trimming and J lost 5 bases; unmatched junction nucleotides: 10. The germline V gene has CDR1 ENHRY and CDR2 SYGVKD. Written as DNA, the CDR3 is TGTGCCGCAGGGACAGGGCCAGGGGACGAGCAGTACTTC. It is translated as CAAGTGPGDEQYF.

The chain has TRBV6-1 and TRBJ2-5; D call uncertain. V was trimmed by 2 bases and J by 4 bases, leaving 8 bases between them. Germline V gene lookup returns CDR1 MNHNS and CDR2 SASEGT. The CDR3 totals 13 residues. The CDR3 nucleotides are TGTGCCAGCAGTGAAAGAGAGAGAGAGACCCAGTACTTC. As protein: CASSERERETQYF.

The rearrangement uses TRBV7-2 and TRBJ2-3; 14 bases align to TRBD2. The germline V gene encodes CDR1 SGHTA and CDR2 FQGNSA. The length of the CDR3 is 17 residues. The V and J ends lost 2 bases and 1 base, in that order; junction bases with no gene match: 2. The CDR3 protein is CASSLTTSGGGTDTQYF. The CDR3 DNA reads as TGTGCCAGCAGCTTAACGACTAGCGGGGGGGGCACAGATACGCAGTATTTT.

The rearrangement joins TRBV7-8 to TRBJ2-1; a weak D match, TRBD1 (6 bases). Trimming shortened V by 3 bases and J by 0 bases, and 9 bases separated the two germline ends. The germline gives CDR1 SGHVS, CDR2 FQNEAQ. The CDR3 runs 15 residues. CDR3 coding DNA: TGTGCCAGCAGCTTTGACAGGAGCTCCTACAATGAGCAGTTCTTC. It encodes CASSFDRSSYNEQFF. Full variable domain (outside the CDR3, taken from reference TRBV7-8 and TRBJ2-1): GAGVSQSPRYKVAKRGQDVALRCDPISGHVSLFWYQQALGQGPEFLTYFQNEAQLDKSGLPSDRFFAERPEGSVSTLKIQRTQQEDSAVYLCASSFDRSSYNEQFFGPGTRLTVL.

There are a few counts of this clone. The chain combines TRBV9 with TRBJ2-7; D ambiguous. Germline CDR1 reads SGDLS; CDR2 reads YYNGEE. CDR3 length: 14 residues. V lost 4 bases, J lost 7 bases, and 18 bases lay in between. The chain's CDR3 is CASSPLAQSREQYF. For the CDR3, the DNA is TGTGCCAGCAGCCCCCTCGCACAGTCTCGGGAGCAGTACTTC.

This clone was counted only a few times. The genes are TRBV5-5 and TRBJ1-2; 11 bases line up with TRBD1. The CDR3 sequence is 14 residues long. Germline loops: CDR1 SGHKS, CDR2 YYEKEE (reference sequence). After removal of 4 bases from V and 7 bases from J, the junction contained 6 bases not matched to a gene. The CDR3, as DNA: TGTGCCAGCAGCCGGGACAGGGGGAGCGGTGGCTACACCTTC. As protein: CASSRDRGSGGYTF.

The rearrangement uses TRBV19 and TRBJ2-3, with 12 nucleotides matching TRBD2. Trimming at V came to 4 bases and at J to 7 bases, leaving 6 bases not matched to a gene. Germline V gene sequence: CDR1 LNHDA, CDR2 SQIVND (reference sequence). This CDR3 has 15 amino acids. CDR3 loop: CASSTSGGALNTQYF. The CDR3, as DNA: TGTGCCAGTAGTACTAGCGGGGGGGCTTTGAATACGCAGTATTTT.

The chain is built from TRBV11-2 and TRBJ2-2, with a possible D match to TRBD1 (6 bases). V was clipped by 3 bases and J by 1 base, with 6 bases between them. CDR1 and CDR2 (germline): SGHAT, FQNNGV. The CDR3 extends over 14 amino acids. For the CDR3, the DNA is TGTGCCAGCAGCTTGGGACAGAACACCGGGGAGCTGTTTTTT. Translated, it gives CASSLGQNTGELFF.

V and J are TRBV28 and TRBJ1-2; D gene uncertain. The CDR3 spans 14 residues. Germline V lookup: CDR1 MDHEN, CDR2 SYDVKM. Trimming removed 5 bases at V and 0 bases at J, with 10 bases between. The CDR3 here is CASSLEIANYGYTF. CDR3 nucleotides: TGTGCCAGCAGTCTAGAAATCGCTAACTATGGCTACACCTTC.

This chain joins TRBV6-5 and TRBJ1-1; D may be TRBD1 (6 bases). Trimming removed 11 bases from V and 4 bases from J, with 14 bases in between. The CDR3 spans 12 residues. Germline CDR1 reads MNHEY; CDR2 reads SVGAGI. The CDR3 region is CAAIPGVTEAFF. Written as DNA, the CDR3 is TGTGCCGCAATTCCAGGGGTCACTGAAGCTTTCTTT.

This rearrangement joins TRBV6-1 to TRBJ1-1; no reliable D call. The V gene lost 3 bases and the J gene lost 6 bases, with 11 bases spanning the gap. The CDR3 runs to 13 residues. Looked up from germline, CDR1 is MNHNS and CDR2 is SASEGT. Written as DNA, the CDR3 is TGTGCCAGCAGTGATCGGGGTCTCGCTGAAGCTTTCTTT. It specifies CASSDRGLAEAFF.

The genes are TRBV3-1 (or the pseudogene TRBV3-2) and TRBJ2-3; D remains unclear. This CDR3 spans 16 amino acids. V was pared by 0 bases and J by 2 bases, with 12 bases between. Germline V gene data show CDR1 as LGHDT and CDR2 as YNNKEL (reference sequence). CDR3 bases: TGTGCCAGCAGCCAAGACGCGAGAGCCCCCACAGATACGCAGTATTTT. It is translated as CASSQDARAPTDTQYF.

The CDR3 reads CAWADRVANTEAFF. CDR3 nucleotides: TGTGCCTGGGCTGACAGGGTGGCGAACACTGAAGCTTTCTTT. The chain is built from TRBV30 and TRBJ1-1, with TRBD1 matching over 7 bases. The J segment lost 1 base and the V segment lost 5 bases, leaving 7 bases of the junction unmatched. This CDR3 region has 14 residues. CDR1 and CDR2 from the germline V gene are GTSNPN and SVGIG (reference sequence). Variable domain in full (rest from reference TRBV30 and TRBJ1-1): SQTIHQWPATLVQPVGSPLSLECTVEGTSNPNLYWYRQAAGRGLQLLFYSVGIGQISSEVPQNLSASRPQDRQFILSSKKLLLSDSGFYLCAWADRVANTEAFFGQGTRLTVV.

The chain joins TRBV6-5 to TRBJ2-6; TRBD1 is a possible D gene (5 bases). The V end lost 6 bases, the J end lost 0 bases, and 9 bases lay between the germline ends. The CDR3 covers 15 residues. Germline assignment: CDR1 MNHEY and CDR2 SVGAGI. The chain's CDR3 is CASRLDSSGANVLTF. CDR3 nucleotides: TGTGCCAGCAGATTAGACAGCTCTGGGGCCAACGTCCTGACTTTC.

The gene calls are TRBV11-2 and TRBJ1-2; 9 bases agree with TRBD1. The trim removed 0 bases at V and 3 bases at J, leaving 8 bases unmatched. Germline lookup yields CDR1 SGHAT and CDR2 FQNNGV. This CDR3 is built from 17 residues. The CDR3 bases are TGTGCCAGCAGCTTAGATTACCCACGGGACAGGGACTATGGCTACACCTTC. The encoded protein is CASSLDYPRDRDYGYTF. Complete variable domain (other parts from reference TRBV11-2 and TRBJ1-2): EAGVAQSPRYKIIEKRQSVAFWCNPISGHATLYWYQQILGQGPKLLIQFQNNGVVDDSQLPKDRFSAERLKGVDSTLKIQPAKLEDSAVYLCASSLDYPRDRDYGYTFGSGTRLTVV.

The chain recombines TRBV5-1 with TRBJ1-5; D is possibly TRBD1 (5 bases). Germline CDR1 SGHRS, CDR2 YFSETQ. The length of the CDR3 is 13 residues. V dropped 4 bases and J dropped 4 bases, with 9 bases sitting between them. The CDR3 sequence: CASSPDRNQPQHF. The CDR3 DNA reads TGCGCCAGCAGCCCCGACAGAAATCAGCCCCAGCATTTT.

The chain uses TRBV18 and TRBJ2-5; a possible D gene is TRBD2 (5 bases). The germline V and J ends were trimmed by 2 bases and 1 base, with 14 bases remaining between them. This CDR3 spans 16 amino acids. CDR1 is KGHSH, CDR2 LQKENI, per germline. The CDR3 coding sequence is TGTGCCAGCTCACCAGCGATTGTCCTAGCCCAAGAGACCCAGTACTTC. Translated, it gives CASSPAIVLAQETQYF.

The rearrangement joins TRBV27 to TRBJ1-2; 10 bases fit TRBD1. V was pared by 2 bases and J by 1 base, with 1 base of the junction left unmatched. Germline V gene sequence: CDR1 MNHEY, CDR2 SMNVEV (reference sequence). The CDR3 contains 15 residues. For the CDR3, the DNA is TGTGCCAGCAGTTTAAGGACAGGGGGTAACTATGGCTACACCTTC. Protein sequence: CASSLRTGGNYGYTF.

The J gene is TRBJ1-2, the V gene TRBV27; 8 bases fit TRBD1. CDR1 and CDR2 (germline): MNHEY, SMNVEV (reference sequence). CDR3 length: 13 amino acids. After removal of 6 bases from V and 1 base from J, the junction contained 1 base not matched to a gene. CDR3 region: CASSDRGNYGYTF. CDR3 coding DNA: TGTGCCAGCAGCGACAGGGGTAACTATGGCTACACCTTC.

V usage is TRBV5-8 and J usage is TRBJ1-2; the match to TRBD1 covers 11 bases. J gave up 7 bases and V 3 bases, and 5 bases lay outside the gene matches. Looked up from germline, CDR1 is SGHTS and CDR2 is YDEGEE. The CDR3 totals 14 residues. In DNA, the CDR3 is TGTGCCAGCAGCTATGGACAGGGGGCGCGTGGCTACACCTTC. It is translated as CASSYGQGARGYTF.

This CDR3 reads CASSQERGGPDTQYF. CDR3 in DNA: TGCGCCAGCAGCCAAGAACGGGGGGGCCCCGATACGCAGTATTTT. The chain has TRBV4-1 and TRBJ2-3; 8 nucleotides align to TRBD2. This CDR3 has 15 amino acids. CDR1 and CDR2 from the germline V gene are MGHRA and YSYEKL. V shed 0 bases and J 6 bases; nucleotides not matched to a gene: 5.

V and J are TRBV27 and TRBJ1-1; 8 positions match TRBD1. This CDR3 has 15 residues. The germline CDR1 and CDR2 sequences are MNHEY and SMNVEV (reference sequence). V lost 4 bases, J lost 1 base, and 5 bases stayed unmatched. CDR3 nucleotides: TGTGCCAGCAGTTCAGGGACAGGCGCGAACACTGAAGCTTTCTTT. Its protein product is CASSSGTGANTEAFF.

In the case of this clone: With a much larger clone just one base away, this may be a read error. The chain is built from TRBV12-3 or TRBV12-4 and TRBJ1-1, with a weak D call TRBD1 (6 bases). The CDR3 has 13 amino acids. V was pared by 5 bases and J by 1 base, with 8 bases between. The CDR3 sequence is CASSATGNTEAFF. The DNA of the CDR3 is TGTGCCAGCAGTGCGACAGGGAACACTGAAGCTTTCTTT.

The V and J genes are TRBV30 and TRBJ1-1, with D maybe TRBD1 (5 bases). The CDR3 contains 13 residues. Germline V gives CDR1 GTSNPN, CDR2 SVGIG (reference sequence). The V and J ends lost 5 bases and 2 bases respectively, with 12 bases between them. The CDR3 bases are TGTGCCTGGGGGGCGGGCAGTAACACTGAAGCTTTCTTT. It yields the protein CAWGAGSNTEAFF.

The V call is TRBV9, the J call TRBJ1-2; D is perhaps TRBD1 (6 bases). This CDR3 region has 15 residues. Germline V CDR1 and CDR2: SGDLS, YYNGEE. V was shortened by 4 bases and J by 3 bases, with 16 bases between the two germline ends. As DNA, the CDR3 is TGTGCCAGCAGCCCGAGCACGGGGGGCGACTATGGCTACACCTTC. Its translation: CASSPSTGGDYGYTF.

The chain couples TRBV19 to TRBJ1-2; no firm D call. This CDR3 is built from 14 residues. Per the germline V gene, CDR1 is LNHDA and CDR2 is SQIVND (reference sequence). Trimming pared 6 bases from V and 5 bases from J, leaving 16 bases between. CDR3 nucleotides: TGTGCCAGTAGCAATTTCCCCGAGGAGTATGGCTACACCTTC. This translates into CASSNFPEEYGYTF.

CDR3 nucleotides: TGTGCCAGCAGCCTGACTAGCGGGCGAACGTATGAGCAGTTCTTC. Translating it yields CASSLTSGRTYEQFF. This chain connects TRBV14 to TRBJ2-1; TRBD2 matches at 10 bases. CDR3 length: 15 residues. The germline gives CDR1 SGHDN, CDR2 FVKESK. The junction had 8 bases not matched to a gene; V was cut back by 4 bases and J by 8 bases.

This clone was seen a few times. V and J are TRBV10-3 and TRBJ1-1; D is ambiguous. CDR1 is ENHRY, CDR2 SYGVKD, per germline. Trimming removed 0 bases at V and 0 bases at J, with 11 bases between. There are 16 residues in the CDR3. The CDR3 nucleotides are TGTGCCATCAGTGAGTCGAATACGGGGATGAACACTGAAGCTTTCTTT. Its protein product is CAISESNTGMNTEAFF.

The chain links TRBV7-2 to TRBJ1-2; TRBD1 matches 9 bases. Trimming removed 4 bases from V and 4 bases from J; junction bases left unmatched: 4. Germline CDR1 is SGHTA and CDR2 is FQGNSA. The CDR3 has 14 amino acids. The CDR3 sequence: CASSSQGAPYGYTF. CDR3 nucleotide sequence: TGTGCCAGCAGCTCACAGGGGGCCCCCTATGGCTACACCTTC.

The rearrangement uses TRBV20-1 and TRBJ1-5; D gene unclear. V was pared by 3 bases and J by 5 bases, with 14 bases between. Germline CDR1 is DFQATT and CDR2 is SNEGSKA (reference sequence). The CDR3 covers 14 residues. The CDR3 bases are TGCAGTGCTAGTCGGGGAATTCAGGATCAGCCCCAGCATTTT. Its protein product is CSASRGIQDQPQHF.

The chain carries TRBV7-2 and TRBJ1-1; 9 bases match TRBD1. This CDR3 is built from 16 residues. Germline V lookup: CDR1 SGHTA, CDR2 FQGNSA. The trim removed 6 bases at V and 3 bases at J, leaving 11 bases unmatched. The CDR3 bases are TGTGCCAGCAGATCCCATCCGGGACAGGGATACACTGAAGCTTTCTTT. Translation: CASRSHPGQGYTEAFF. The entire variable domain, with the rest obtained from reference TRBV7-2 and TRBJ1-1, is as follows: GAGVSQSPSNKVTEKGKDVELRCDPISGHTALYWYRQSLGQGLEFLIYFQGNSAPDKSGLPSDRFSAERTGGSVSTLTIQRTQQEDSAVYLCASRSHPGQGYTEAFFGQGTRLTVV.